These 25 T cell receptor beta chains were sequenced from one sample in a study of cytomegalovirus exposure and HLA in healthy donors. Researchers ran the PCR with 60 Vbeta and 13 Jbeta primers. Using immunoSEQ multiplex PCR, the repertoire was profiled, and TCRdb retains in-frame clones only, with some absent. The sample contains approximately 220,000 clones, roughly 88% of which appear only once. Sequences were obtained from PBMCs. Receptor source: a boy aged 2 to 10 in good health and CMV-seronegative.

This chain uses TRBV30 with TRBJ1-1; D call uncertain. Germline CDR1 is GTSNPN and CDR2 is SVGIG (reference sequence). The length of the CDR3 is 12 residues. Trimming left V 2 bases short and J 6 bases short, with 10 bases between. DNA for the CDR3: TGTGCCTGGAGTCTCGGGAAGCCTGAAGCTTTCTTT. This sequence encodes CAWSLGKPEAFF.

The chain uses TRBV5-6 and TRBJ1-2; possibly TRBD1 for D (6 bases). The germline V gene encodes CDR1 SGHDT and CDR2 YYEEEE. The CDR3 runs 16 residues. Trimming left V 4 bases short and J 4 bases short, with 20 bases between. In DNA form, the CDR3 reads TGTGCCAGCAGCATCGGGGGGCCGTCGCGGGGCTATGGCTACACCTTC. This encodes CASSIGGPSRGYGYTF.

The genes are TRBV19 and TRBJ2-7; a possible D gene is TRBD1 (6 bases). Germline CDR1 LNHDA, CDR2 SQIVND (reference sequence). This CDR3 is 11 amino acids long. Trimming stripped 0 bases from V and 9 bases from J, with 6 bases between. CDR3: CASSIEDRQYF. CDR3 DNA: TGTGCCAGTAGTATAGAGGACAGGCAGTACTTC.

The V and J genes are TRBV27 and TRBJ2-5; the match to TRBD2 covers 8 bases. The length of the CDR3 is 14 residues. Germline CDR1 and CDR2: MNHEY and SMNVEV (reference sequence). With V trimmed by 6 bases and J by 6 bases, 9 bases remained unmatched. The chain's CDR3 is CASRAAGGRKTQYF. The CDR3 DNA reads TGTGCCAGCAGAGCCGCGGGGGGCCGAAAGACCCAGTACTTC.

In this sample, this clone turned up a few times. The genes are TRBV4-1 and TRBJ1-2, with 8 nucleotides matching TRBD1. The CDR3 has 15 amino acids. In germline, CDR1 is MGHRA, CDR2 YSYEKL. V shed 0 bases, J shed 4 bases, and the junction held 4 bases outside the gene matches. The CDR3 reads CASSQDGTGVYGYTF. The CDR3 nucleotides read TGCGCCAGCAGCCAAGACGGGACAGGAGTCTATGGCTACACCTTC.

The chain recombines TRBV5-4 with TRBJ1-3; 8 bases line up with TRBD1. CDR1 and CDR2 (germline): SGHNT, YYREEE (reference sequence). The CDR3 totals 14 residues. The V and J ends lost 3 bases and 2 bases, in that order; junction bases with no gene match: 1. The CDR3 loop is CASSSTGAGNTIYF. The CDR3 nucleotides are TGTGCCAGCAGCTCGACAGGGGCTGGAAACACCATATATTTT.

The chain carries TRBV6-5 and TRBJ2-7; D not resolved. CDR1 and CDR2 (germline): MNHEY, SVGAGI. V lost 2 bases, J lost 2 bases, and 7 bases lay in between. There are 13 residues in the CDR3. Here the CDR3 DNA reads TGTGCCAGCAGTTACAGCACCGCCTACGAGCAGTACTTC. Residues: CASSYSTAYEQYF.

In the case of this clone: The CDR3 does not end in the conserved phenylalanine or tryptophan, so this is likely a read error. The chain joins TRBV6-5 to TRBJ2-7; no reliable D call. Germline CDR1 is MNHEY and CDR2 is SVGAGI. This CDR3 is 12 amino acids long. Trimming removed 7 bases from V and 7 bases from J, with 14 bases in between. CDR3 loop: CASKGGPWEQYL. CDR3 nucleotide sequence: TGTGCCAGCAAGGGTGGCCCCTGGGAGCAGTACCTC.

This clone has a single count. CDR3 region: CASSRGRGPYEQYF. The CDR3 nucleotides read TGTGCCAGCAGTCGAGGGCGCGGTCCCTACGAGCAGTACTTC. The chain employs TRBV27 and TRBJ2-7; tentative D call: TRBD2 (5 bases). The CDR3 contains 14 residues. V gave up 5 bases and J gave up 2 bases, with 13 bases separating them. Germline V gene sequence: CDR1 MNHEY, CDR2 SMNVEV (reference sequence).

The chain links TRBV5-8 to TRBJ2-1, with D possibly being TRBD1 (6 bases). The germline CDR1 and CDR2 sequences are SGHTS and YDEGEE. V lost 8 bases and J 1 base, leaving 16 bases between the germline ends. The CDR3 contains 15 residues. For the CDR3, the DNA is TGTGCCAGATCTCAGGGGTCTTATTCCTACAATGAGCAGTTCTTC. This sequence encodes CARSQGSYSYNEQFF.

This chain joins TRBV7-2 and TRBJ1-4, with TRBD1 identical over 9 bases. V lost 1 base, J lost 8 bases, and 5 bases stayed unmatched. The germline CDR1 and CDR2 sequences are SGHTA and FQGNSA. The length of the CDR3 is 15 residues. The CDR3 region is CASSLGGQGTEKLFF. DNA for the CDR3: TGTGCCAGCAGCTTAGGGGGACAGGGTACCGAAAAACTGTTTTTT. Full variable domain (missing parts from reference TRBV7-2 and TRBJ1-4): GAGVSQSPSNKVTEKGKDVELRCDPISGHTALYWYRQSLGQGLEFLIYFQGNSAPDKSGLPSDRFSAERTGGSVSTLTIQRTQQEDSAVYLCASSLGGQGTEKLFFGSGTQLSVL.

The rearrangement joins TRBV5-1 to TRBJ2-1; TRBD1 agrees at 8 bases. This CDR3 comprises 14 residues. Trimming removed 4 bases from V and 6 bases from J; junction bases left unmatched: 6. Germline loops: CDR1 SGHRS, CDR2 YFSETQ. CDR3: CASSTGQDVNEQFF. In DNA form, the CDR3 reads TGCGCCAGCAGCACGGGACAGGACGTCAATGAGCAGTTCTTC.

V gene TRBV9 combines with J gene TRBJ2-5; 7 nucleotides line up with TRBD2. Germline V gives CDR1 SGDLS, CDR2 YYNGEE. There are 14 residues in the CDR3. The J segment lost 5 bases and the V segment lost 3 bases, leaving 7 bases of the junction unmatched. The CDR3 DNA reads as TGTGCCAGCAGCGGGGGGAGGGGTGGGGAGACCCAGTACTTC. Translating it yields CASSGGRGGETQYF.

The V gene is TRBV19, the J gene TRBJ1-2; 7 bases line up with TRBD1. V lost 1 base, J lost 0 bases, and 8 bases stayed unmatched. This CDR3 has 17 residues. From germline, CDR1 is LNHDA and CDR2 SQIVND (reference sequence). This chain's CDR3 is CASSIAPWTGSNYGYTF. CDR3 coding DNA: TGTGCCAGTAGTATAGCCCCTTGGACAGGTTCTAACTATGGCTACACCTTC.

The chain is built from TRBV2 and TRBJ2-7; D remains unclear. The CDR3 sequence is 11 residues long. Trimming shortened V by 8 bases and J by 3 bases, and 8 bases separated the two germline ends. CDR1 is SNHLY and CDR2 is FYNNEI in the germline V gene. CDR3 nucleotides: TGTGCCAGCGGTACTCGCTACGAGCAGTACTTC. It yields the protein CASGTRYEQYF.

This chain joins TRBV28 and TRBJ2-1, with 7 nucleotides matching TRBD1. The CDR3 is 16 amino acids. In germline, CDR1 is MDHEN, CDR2 SYDVKM. V lost 6 bases and J lost 7; bases outside the gene matches: 15. CDR3 DNA: TGTGCCAGCAGCCCCACGGGTAGGGGGCTGAAGAATGAGCAGTTCTTC. It yields the protein CASSPTGRGLKNEQFF. The whole variable domain, filled in from reference TRBV28 and TRBJ2-1, reads DVKVTQSSRYLVKRTGEKVFLECVQDMDHENMFWYRQDPGLGLRLIYFSYDVKMKEKGDIPEGYSVSREKKERFSLILESASTNQTSMYLCASSPTGRGLKNEQFFGPGTRLTVL.

This sequence joins TRBV4-1 and TRBJ1-4; D is unresolved. The V end lost 1 base, the J end lost 3 bases, and 12 bases lay between the germline ends. The CDR3 spans 16 residues. Per the germline V gene, CDR1 is MGHRA and CDR2 is YSYEKL. The CDR3 spells CASSQGPRSSNEKLFF. CDR3 bases: TGCGCCAGCAGCCAAGGCCCGAGGAGCTCTAATGAAAAACTGTTTTTT.

The CDR3 loop is CASSYGGKANYGYTF. CDR3 DNA: TGTGCCAGCAGTTACGGGGGGAAAGCTAACTATGGCTACACCTTC. The chain has TRBV6-5 and TRBJ1-2; D might be TRBD1 (5 bases). The V gene's germline CDR1 is MNHEY and CDR2 SVGAGI. Trimming stripped 2 bases from V and 0 bases from J, with 10 bases between. The CDR3 is made up of 15 amino acids.

CDR3 sequence (DNA): TGCGCCAGCAGCGAACACAGGAGTTACAATGAGCAGTTCTTC. Translating gives CASSEHRSYNEQFF. The chain carries TRBV5-1 and TRBJ2-1, with D perhaps matching TRBD1 (5 bases). The CDR3 runs 14 residues. From germline, CDR1 is SGHRS and CDR2 YFSETQ. Trimming left V 4 bases short and J 4 bases short, with 12 bases between.

The chain is built from TRBV7-9 and TRBJ2-7; weak D call: TRBD2 (5 bases). The CDR3 is made up of 15 amino acids. CDR1 and CDR2 from the germline V gene are SEHNR and FQNEAQ (reference sequence). The ends were cut back, 0 bases at V and 4 bases at J, with 13 bases in the middle. CDR3 sequence: CASSLALQEVYEQYF. In nucleotides, the CDR3 is TGTGCCAGCAGCTTAGCGCTCCAGGAGGTGTACGAGCAGTACTTC.

The chain recombines TRBV2 with TRBJ1-2, with 7 nucleotides matching TRBD1. This CDR3 is built from 11 residues. The J segment lost 9 bases and the V segment lost 4 bases, leaving 2 bases of the junction unmatched. The V gene's germline CDR1 is SNHLY and CDR2 FYNNEI. CDR3 coding DNA: TGTGCCAGCAGTGGACAGGGCAGCTACACCTTC. This sequence encodes CASSGQGSYTF.

This clone was seen a handful of times. The chain joins TRBV5-6 to TRBJ1-1; TRBD1 might be the D (6 bases). Per the germline V gene, CDR1 is SGHDT and CDR2 is YYEEEE. CDR3 length equals 14 residues. The ends were cut back, 4 bases at V and 1 base at J, with 11 bases in the middle. As DNA, the CDR3 is TGTGCCAGCAGCCTTACAGGGCGGAACACTGAAGCTTTCTTT. Protein: CASSLTGRNTEAFF.

There are a few counts of this clone. This chain links TRBV6-6 with TRBJ2-7, with a possible D match to TRBD2 (6 bases). CDR3 size: 16 residues. Germline loops: CDR1 MNHNY, CDR2 SVGAGI (reference sequence). Between the trimmed V and J ends, which lost 1 base and 6 bases, there was a span of 19 bases. The CDR3 spells CASSYLLAVGGSEQYF. Here the CDR3 DNA reads TGTGCCAGCAGTTACTTATTAGCGGTTGGGGGAAGCGAGCAGTACTTC.

CDR3 in DNA: TGTGCCAGTAGTATCTCGGGACAGAACACTGAAGCTTTCTTT. Residues: CASSISGQNTEAFF. The chain combines TRBV19 with TRBJ1-1; maybe TRBD1 (6 bases). CDR1 and CDR2 (germline): LNHDA, SQIVND (reference sequence). The V gene lost 3 bases and the J gene lost 1 base, with 9 bases spanning the gap. The CDR3 is made up of 14 amino acids.

The V call is TRBV5-6, the J call TRBJ2-7; 9 bases fit TRBD2. This CDR3 has 16 amino acids. The V and J ends lost 1 base and 5 bases, in that order; junction bases with no gene match: 10. Germline values: CDR1 SGHDT, CDR2 YYEEEE. CDR3 DNA sequence: TGTGCCAGCAGCTTGTTTGGCGGGGGGGCCCGGGACGAGCAGTACTTC. Its translation is CASSLFGGGARDEQYF.